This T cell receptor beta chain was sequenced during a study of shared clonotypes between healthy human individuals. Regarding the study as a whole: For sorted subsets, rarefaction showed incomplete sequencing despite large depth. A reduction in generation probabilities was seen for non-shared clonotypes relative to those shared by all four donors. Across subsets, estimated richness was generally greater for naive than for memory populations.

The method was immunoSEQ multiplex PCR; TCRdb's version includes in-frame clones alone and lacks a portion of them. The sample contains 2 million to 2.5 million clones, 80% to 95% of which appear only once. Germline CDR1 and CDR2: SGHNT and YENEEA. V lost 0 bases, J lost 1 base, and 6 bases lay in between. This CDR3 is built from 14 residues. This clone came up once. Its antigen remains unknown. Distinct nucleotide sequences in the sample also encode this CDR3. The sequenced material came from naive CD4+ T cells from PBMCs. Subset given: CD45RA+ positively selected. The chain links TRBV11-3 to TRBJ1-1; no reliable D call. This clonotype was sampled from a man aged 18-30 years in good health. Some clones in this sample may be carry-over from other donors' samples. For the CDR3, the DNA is TGTGCCAGCAGCTTAGACGGAAGGAACACTGAAGCTTTCTTT. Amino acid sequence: CASSLDGRNTEAFF.